The 5 T cell receptor beta chains listed next were all sequenced from one sample in a study of cytomegalovirus exposure and HLA in healthy donors. Amplification used 60 Vbeta primers and 13 Jbeta primers. Libraries were prepared by immunoSEQ multiplex PCR; TCRdb keeps only in-frame clonotypes and omits some of them. The sample has hundreds of thousands of clones; 77% are singletons. Sequenced sample: PBMCs. These receptors all come from a woman aged 60-70 years in good health and CMV-seropositive.

This clone has only a few counts. V gene TRBV5-1 combines with J gene TRBJ2-1; TRBD2 agrees at 10 bases. The CDR3 covers 15 residues. Trimming at V came to 3 bases and at J to 9 bases, leaving 9 bases not matched to a gene. The germline gives CDR1 SGHRS, CDR2 YFSETQ. CDR3 sequence (DNA): TGCGCCAGCAGCTCGAGCGGGAGGGGGTTTCTTGAGCAGTTCTTC. Amino acid sequence: CASSSSGRGFLEQFF.

The chain carries TRBV7-2 and TRBJ1-1, with no clear D. Trimming took off 1 base at V and 1 base at J, with 4 bases between the two ends. This CDR3 contains 13 residues. Germline assignment: CDR1 SGHTA and CDR2 FQGNSA. The CDR3 sequence is CASSLVANTEAFF. The CDR3 region has the DNA TGTGCCAGCAGCTTAGTGGCGAACACTGAAGCTTTCTTT.

The gene calls are TRBV28 and TRBJ2-5; TRBD2 might be the D (5 bases). Deletions cut 1 base from V and 5 bases from J, with 11 bases between. The CDR3 consists of 14 residues. Germline CDR1 reads MDHEN; CDR2 reads SYDVKM. The CDR3 protein is CASSLSRAVETQYF. The CDR3 DNA reads TGTGCCAGCAGTTTATCGCGGGCCGTGGAGACCCAGTACTTC. Using reference TRBV28 and TRBJ2-5 for the parts outside the CDR3, the full variable domain is DVKVTQSSRYLVKRTGEKVFLECVQDMDHENMFWYRQDPGLGLRLIYFSYDVKMKEKGDIPEGYSVSREKKERFSLILESASTNQTSMYLCASSLSRAVETQYFGPGTRLLVL.

The chain carries TRBV2 and TRBJ2-2; TRBD2 agrees at 10 bases. This CDR3 is built from 14 residues. Germline V gene sequence: CDR1 SNHLY, CDR2 FYNNEI. V was clipped by 6 bases and J by 4 bases; unmatched bases: 2. CDR3 protein: CASRGLAATGELFF. CDR3 sequence (DNA): TGTGCCAGCAGAGGACTAGCGGCCACCGGGGAGCTGTTTTTT.

V usage is TRBV27 and J usage is TRBJ1-1; 8 positions agree with TRBD1. Trimming cost V 6 bases and J 1 base; bases outside gene matches: 7. The CDR3 consists of 15 residues. The germline V gene encodes CDR1 MNHEY and CDR2 SMNVEV (reference sequence). CDR3 residues: CASRSDRGGNTEAFF. The DNA of the CDR3 is TGTGCCAGCAGGTCTGACAGGGGTGGGAACACTGAAGCTTTCTTT.